This T cell receptor beta chain was recovered during a study of T cell clones after liver transplantation (dated by TCRdb to about 2019). General notes on the study: Samples were obtained from ITN030ST, a randomized trial in which withdrawal of immunosuppression was attempted within 2 years of liver transplantation. The study cohort included 8 liver transplant recipients, of whom 3 were classified as tolerant and 5 as non-tolerant. Donor-reactive T cell clones were identified by TCRbeta sequencing following a pre-transplant mixed lymphocyte reaction and were subsequently tracked in post-transplant blood. Blood samples were taken pre-transplant, pre-randomization before withdrawal, and post-randomization after full withdrawal or failed withdrawal. Subjects received no induction therapy and standard immunosuppression until randomization at 12-24 months post-transplant. Three of the eight recipients were HCV-positive; the others were transplanted for non-autoimmune, non-viral indications. As an antigen-independent comparator for donor-reactive sequences, third party-reactive TCRbeta sequences were also identified from pre-transplant MLRs. Tolerance was defined as complete immunosuppression withdrawal for at least one year with no rise in liver enzymes beyond twice the upper limit of normal.

On the study overall, not on this receptor specifically: Without allograft tissue specimens, donor-reactive T cells may have migrated into the graft rather than being deleted. In 5 of 8 subjects, regardless of tolerance or HCV status, circulating donor-reactive CD4 TCRbeta sequences dropped significantly post-transplant. Donor-reactive sequences decreased more than third party-reactive sequences, which suggests partial antigen-specific deletion that was not related to withdrawal success. The conclusions were preliminary, being limited by small, heterogeneous patient numbers and by non-standardized post-transplant time points. Once repertoire turnover was taken into account, donor-reactive detection showed a significant reduction for CD4 in 7 of 8 subjects and for CD8 in 8 of 8. Low numbers of available donor cells limited the measurable donor-reactive repertoire in a couple of subjects.

Regarding this clone: Its specific antigen is unknown. Per-base quality was not reported, and no clone a single base away is much larger than it.

Taken with the paper, the label for time point translates to: pre-transplant. Unstimulated PBMCs, after thawing, were stained for CD3, CD4 and CD8 and then FACS-sorted into CD3+CD4+ and CD3+CD8+ populations. Each of the 8 studied subjects was randomized to immunosuppression withdrawal. Genomic DNA was isolated with the Qiagen DNeasy Blood and Tissue Kit. Per the germline V gene (reference sequence), MNHEY is the CDR1 and SMNVEV is the CDR2. CDR3 length: 13 amino acids, cysteine to phenylalanine. Only the CDR3 DNA stays, 39 bases, in frame from base 1. Using immunoSEQ, frozen genomic DNA was subjected to high-throughput TCRbeta CDR3 sequencing, a process that included PCR amplification, mapping, bias correction and internal controls. As for the original processing: Productive rearrangements were retained, and unique TCRbeta sequences were defined by the CDR3 nucleotide sequence together with the V and J gene. For a sequence to be called donor-reactive, it needed a frequency of at least 0.01% and at least 5-fold expansion in CFSE-low cells compared with unstimulated pre-transplant cells. Per-subject minimum frequency thresholds, based on the lowest-template unstimulated sample, ensured at least 90% detection power. Jensen-Shannon divergence between the top 1000 TCRbeta sequences post-transplant and pre-transplant was used to measure repertoire turnover. Changes in detection of donor-reactive sequences were assessed with two-sided Fisher's exact tests. TCRdb took over this immuneACCESS table, retaining in-frame rearrangements with V and J assigned. Such tables are incomplete; in checked studies, under half of the missing clones stem from an unresolved V gene, and the remainder is unexplained. From that table come the V and J calls and clone size; the DNA was used to work out D and trimming. Counted in this sample were tens of thousands of clones; around nine tenths of them appeared once. 2.7% of the sample is taken by the ten largest.

This sample comprised CD4+ T cells from blood, obtained before liver transplant. In this chain, TRBV27 is recombined with TRBJ2-5; 11 junctional bases match TRBD2. TRBJ2-7 matches the DNA end more closely, so the J call is doubtful. The TCR comes from a human donor who received a liver transplant. The CDR3 corresponds to CASWTSGSYEQYF. The bases read TGTGCCAGCTGGACTAGCGGGTCTTACGAGCAGTACTTC.